One sample yielded the 32 T cell receptor beta chains listed below, sequenced in a study of blood T cells in healthy people across ages. Sample-barcoded 5' priming and a J-beta primer mix drove a second PCR of about 6 to 11 cycles. TCRdb reprocessed the 5' RACE reads with MiXCR, giving one entry per CDR3 protein. The sample holds roughly 1,500,000 distinct CDR3 sequences; around 36% are singletons and the top ten take about 10%. The material sequenced was blood. These receptors all stem from a woman aged 30 to 39 in good health.

V is TRBV29-1 and J is TRBJ2-1; no definite D call. Trimming removed 4 bases from V and 8 bases from J, with 9 bases in between. This CDR3 is built from 11 residues. Germline CDR1 SQVTM, CDR2 ANQGSEA. CDR3 protein: CSVVVMHEQFF. In DNA form, the CDR3 reads TGCAGCGTTGTGGTGATGCATGAGCAGTTCTTC.

Remarks on this clonotype: Given a much more abundant clone one base away, this may be a read error. The CDR3 here is CSLGKAPRWDEQYF. The CDR3 region has the DNA TGCAGCCTAGGAAAAGCTCCGCGTTGGGATGAGCAGTACTTC. The gene calls are TRBV20-1 and TRBJ2-1; D not certain. The J call may be incorrect, as the DNA end agrees better with TRBJ2-7. CDR1 DFQATT and CDR2 SNEGSKA come from the germline V gene (reference sequence). CDR3 length: 14 residues.

This clonotype was counted between two and nine times. The CDR3 DNA sequence: TGTGCCAGCAGCGCCACTACTGTTTACGAGCAGTACTTC. It is translated as CASSATTVYEQYF. V is TRBV3-1 and J is TRBJ2-7; no firm D call. The germline V gene has CDR1 LGHDT and CDR2 YNNKEL (reference sequence). The V end was cut by 5 bases, the J end by 4 bases, with 12 bases between. The CDR3 loop spans 13 amino acids.

This clonotype was observed at least ten times. V is TRBV7-2 and J is TRBJ1-2; D remains unclear. From germline, CDR1 is SGHTA and CDR2 FQGNSA. The CDR3 length is 14 residues. Trimming pared 0 bases from V and 0 bases from J, leaving 5 bases between. The CDR3 DNA sequence: TGTGCCAGCAGCTTAGCGTGGACTAACTATGGCTACACCTTC. Translated: CASSLAWTNYGYTF.

Comments on this clonotype: Just one base apart from a much larger clone, this may be a read error. This chain uses TRBV29-1 with TRBJ2-7, with TRBD2 identical over 9 bases. Per the germline V gene, CDR1 is SQVTM and CDR2 is ANQGSEA. The CDR3 has 12 amino acids. J was trimmed by 6 bases and V by 7 bases; bases with no gene match: 7. The CDR3 nucleotides are TGCAGCGCGCAGACTAGCGGCTGCGAGCAGTACTTC. Protein sequence: CSAQTSGCEQYF.

This clonotype was recorded a few times. This rearrangement joins TRBV5-1 to TRBJ2-5; 12 nucleotides line up with TRBD1. Unmatched junction bases numbered 12, after V lost 7 bases and J lost 2 bases. Per germline, CDR1 SGHRS and CDR2 YFSETQ. The CDR3 totals 17 residues. The CDR3 region is CASEPGQGAVGQETQYF. Written as DNA, the CDR3 is TGCGCCAGCGAACCGGGACAGGGGGCCGTGGGGCAAGAGACCCAGTACTTC.

The rearrangement uses TRBV7-2 and TRBJ1-1; D perhaps matches TRBD1 (6 bases). CDR3 length: 15 residues. Trimming left V 0 bases short and J 5 bases short, with 13 bases between. Germline CDR1 SGHTA, CDR2 FQGNSA. CDR3 residues: CASSLARGGGTEAFF. CDR3 in DNA: TGTGCCAGCAGCTTAGCCCGAGGGGGGGGAACTGAAGCTTTCTTT.

This clonotype was found many times. The rearrangement uses TRBV5-1 and TRBJ1-2, with D perhaps matching TRBD1 (5 bases). Trimming left V 0 bases short and J 7 bases short, with 13 bases between. The CDR3 loop spans 14 amino acids. From germline, CDR1 is SGHRS and CDR2 YFSETQ. The CDR3 protein is CASSLDGGAVGYTF. The CDR3 bases are TGCGCCAGCAGCTTGGACGGCGGGGCGGTTGGCTACACCTTC.

Concerning this clonotype itself: A much larger clone differs by one base, so this may be a read error. The V call is TRBV20-1, the J call TRBJ2-4; 7 positions agree with TRBD2. The CDR3 has 15 residues. J lost 13 bases, V lost 0 bases, and 15 bases had no gene match. From germline, CDR1 is DFQATT and CDR2 SNEGSKA (reference sequence). DNA of the CDR3: TGCAGTGCTAGAGAATACGACGGGCCGCCGCGGGAGCAGTACTTC. As protein: CSAREYDGPPREQYF.

On this clonotype itself: The junction shows a germline mismatch at one end, possibly a read error. This chain uses TRBV6-5 with TRBJ2-5, with a possible D match to TRBD1 (5 bases). The germline CDR1 and CDR2 sequences are MNHEY and SVGAGI. CDR3 length: 13 residues. DNA of the CDR3: TGTGCCAGCCAATGGGGCGGTCAAGGGACCCAGTACTTC. Protein product: CASQWGGQGTQYF.

In this sample, this clonotype turned up once. This sequence joins TRBV7-3 and TRBJ1-1; possibly TRBD1 for D (5 bases). The CDR3 is 18 amino acids. CDR1 SGHTA and CDR2 FQGTGA come from the germline V gene. V lost 2 bases and J 1 base, leaving 20 bases between the germline ends. The CDR3 protein is CASSLPPGRGRRNTEAFF. The CDR3 nucleotides read TGTGCCAGCAGCTTACCCCCCGGTAGGGGACGGAGGAACACTGAAGCTTTCTTT.

The sample holds a few counts of this clonotype. V and J are TRBV2 and TRBJ1-2; TRBD1 is a possible D gene (5 bases). Trimming stripped 5 bases from V and 3 bases from J, with 13 bases between. CDR1 is SNHLY, CDR2 FYNNEI, per germline. The CDR3 has 14 amino acids. CDR3 DNA sequence: TGTGCCAGCAGTCAGGGACGGAGGGACTATGGCTACACCTTC. It translates to CASSQGRRDYGYTF.

The chain employs TRBV6-1 and TRBJ2-5; D perhaps matches TRBD2 (6 bases). CDR3 size: 13 residues. Trimming pared 7 bases from V and 3 bases from J, leaving 12 bases between. Germline CDR1 reads MNHNS; CDR2 reads SASEGT. The CDR3 DNA follows: TGTGCCAGCAAAGCATGGGGGGAAGAGACCCAGTACTTC. Its protein product is CASKAWGEETQYF.

V and J are TRBV18 and TRBJ1-2, with 9 bases matching TRBD1. V dropped 1 base and J dropped 6; count of bases not matched to a gene: 6. The length of the CDR3 is 15 residues. The germline gives CDR1 KGHSH, CDR2 LQKENI. The CDR3 bases are TGTGCCAGCTCACCACGACCGGACAGGGGAGATGGCTACACCTTC. Encoded protein: CASSPRPDRGDGYTF.

A remark on this clonotype: A read error may produce the germline difference seen at one junction end. The chain uses TRBV12-3 or TRBV12-4 and TRBJ2-3; 8 positions agree with TRBD1. This CDR3 has 14 residues. The CDR3 nucleotides read TGTGCCAGCAGCGGACAGGGTATAACAGATGCGCAGTATTTT. This translates into CASSGQGITDAQYF.

This clonotype has a single count. This may be a read error: a much more frequent sequence differs by one nucleotide. The chain has TRBV29-1 and TRBJ2-1; the D gene is possibly TRBD2 (6 bases). Germline V CDR1 and CDR2: SQVTM, ANQGSEA. The CDR3 is made up of 13 amino acids. CDR3 nucleotide sequence: TGCAGCGTTGTCGGGAGCTCCTACAATGAGCGGTTCTTC. This gives the protein CSVVGSSYNERFF.

The V call is TRBV10-3, the J call TRBJ2-5; 13 nucleotides agree with TRBD2. This CDR3 contains 14 residues. The V gene's germline CDR1 is ENHRY and CDR2 SYGVKD. Unmatched junction bases numbered 6, after V lost 10 bases and J lost 4 bases. The CDR3, as DNA: TGTGCCACCGGGACTAGCGGGAAGCGAGAGACCCAGTACTTC. The encoded protein is CATGTSGKRETQYF.

This clonotype was recorded many times. V gene TRBV6-2 or TRBV6-3 combines with J gene TRBJ1-5; 8 bases are a match to TRBD1. Germline V gene data show CDR1 as MNHEY and CDR2 as SVGEGT. V lost 5 bases to trimming and J lost 5 bases; unmatched junction nucleotides: 5. This CDR3 is 14 amino acids long. CDR3 sequence (DNA): TGTGCCAGCAGTCCTGGACAGGGACATCAGCCCCAGCATTTT. It specifies CASSPGQGHQPQHF.

In this sample, this clonotype turned up a few times. The CDR3 bases are TGTGCCAGCAGCTTATCCATACCCCAGCGGCGCTCCTACAATGAGCAGTTCTTC. Translated, it gives CASSLSIPQRRSYNEQFF. This chain uses TRBV7-2 with TRBJ2-1; the D gene is possibly TRBD2 (5 bases). The CDR3 contains 18 residues. The V end lost 2 bases, the J end lost 0 bases, and 17 bases lay between the germline ends. CDR1 is SGHTA and CDR2 is FQGNSA in the germline V gene.

There are a few counts of this clonotype. V and J are TRBV5-4 and TRBJ2-4; TRBD1 matches 9 bases. The last part of the DNA fits TRBJ2-5 better; the J call may be wrong. Germline CDR1 reads SGHNT; CDR2 reads YYREEE (reference sequence). CDR3 length equals 18 residues. For the CDR3, the DNA is TGTGCCAGCAGCGGTACGACAGGGGGGAATACCGTTTTAGAGACCCAGTACTTC. It specifies CASSGTTGGNTVLETQYF.

Concerning this clonotype: A read error is possible here, since a much larger clone lies one base away. The chain couples TRBV9 to TRBJ2-3, with D possibly being TRBD1 (5 bases). Trimming left V 5 bases short and J 4 bases short, with 20 bases between. Germline V lookup: CDR1 SGDLS, CDR2 YYNGEE. The CDR3 runs 16 residues. In DNA, the CDR3 is TGTGCCAGCAGGAGAGGTGGGGCCACCCTTTCAGATACGCAGTATTTT. Encoded protein: CASRRGGATLSDTQYF.

This clonotype has a handful of counts. The V call is TRBV20-1, the J call TRBJ2-1; 14 positions match TRBD2. Germline loops: CDR1 DFQATT, CDR2 SNEGSKA (reference sequence). CDR3 length: 18 amino acids. J gave up 8 bases and V 3 bases, and 15 bases lay outside the gene matches. As DNA, the CDR3 is TGCAGTGCTAGGGGGGGACTAGCGGGAGCCCCCCCGGGATATGAGCAGTTCTTC. Encoded protein: CSARGGLAGAPPGYEQFF.

With regard to this clonotype: This may be a read error, as it is one base from a much larger clone. The CDR3 DNA is TGCGCCAGCAGCTGTGAGGGGACAGATACCGAGCAGTACTTC. It yields the protein CASSCEGTDTEQYF. This chain joins TRBV4-1 and TRBJ2-5; 7 positions match TRBD1. The end of the DNA fits TRBJ2-7 better, so the J call may be wrong. Germline V gene sequence: CDR1 MGHRA, CDR2 YSYEKL. The CDR3 length is 14 residues.

There are many counts of this clonotype. This chain joins TRBV27 and TRBJ2-7, with 9 bases fitting TRBD2. The junction had 1 base not matched to a gene; V was cut back by 3 bases and J by 1 base. CDR3 length: 14 residues. The germline V gene encodes CDR1 MNHEY and CDR2 SMNVEV (reference sequence). The CDR3 bases are TGTGCCAGCAGTTTCCTAGCGGGGTCCTACGAGCAGTACTTC. Translated: CASSFLAGSYEQYF.

V is TRBV7-9 and J is TRBJ2-6; 7 bases line up with TRBD1. V lost 1 base and J lost 2; bases outside the gene matches: 5. The CDR3 length is 17 residues. Germline CDR1 and CDR2: SEHNR and FQNEAQ (reference sequence). The CDR3 protein is CASSLGQGETGANVLTF. The CDR3 coding sequence is TGTGCCAGCAGCTTAGGACAGGGAGAAACTGGGGCCAACGTCCTGACTTTC.

The chain combines TRBV18 with TRBJ2-5; 9 bases align to TRBD2. The CDR3 contains 14 residues. The germline CDR1 and CDR2 sequences are KGHSH and LQKENI. V dropped 8 bases and J dropped 5; count of bases not matched to a gene: 9. The CDR3, as DNA: TGTGCCAGCACCCGGACTAGCGAGGAGGAGACCCAGTACTTC. Its translation: CASTRTSEEETQYF.

V usage is TRBV20-1 and J usage is TRBJ2-7; D is unresolved. The CDR3 loop spans 14 amino acids. Trimming stripped 5 bases from V and 3 bases from J, with 17 bases between. Germline CDR1 is DFQATT and CDR2 is SNEGSKA (reference sequence). The CDR3 region has the DNA TGCAGTGCTGGACCCCTTGACTCTAACTACGAGCAGTACTTC. Amino acid sequence: CSAGPLDSNYEQYF.

This clonotype has a handful of counts. The gene calls are TRBV6-1 and TRBJ2-2, with a possible D match to TRBD1 (6 bases). This CDR3 region has 16 residues. Germline V CDR1 and CDR2: MNHNS, SASEGT. The V and J ends lost 3 bases and 7 bases respectively, with 18 bases between them. The CDR3 protein is CASSEKIYRTDGELFF. The CDR3 DNA follows: TGTGCCAGCAGTGAGAAGATTTACAGGACAGACGGGGAGCTGTTTTTT.

The rearrangement uses TRBV12-3 or TRBV12-4 and TRBJ2-1; TRBD1 matches at 8 bases. The V gene end was trimmed by 6 bases and the J gene end by 7 bases; junction bases not matched to a gene: 5. This CDR3 is 13 amino acids long. CDR3 bases: TGTGCCAGCAGAGCAGGGGGCCTGAATGAGCAGTTCTTC. Its protein is CASRAGGLNEQFF.

This clonotype was seen a few times. The J gene is TRBJ2-7, the V gene TRBV6-1, with TRBD2 matching over 7 bases. Germline V lookup: CDR1 MNHNS, CDR2 SASEGT. The CDR3 has 16 residues. Germline trimming cut 2 bases from V and 5 bases from J; bases unmatched to any gene: 12. CDR3 DNA sequence: TGTGCCAGCAGTGAATTCGCGTCAGGGAGGGGAAACGAGCAGTACTTC. It is translated as CASSEFASGRGNEQYF.

This clonotype was detected only a few times. V gene TRBV28 combines with J gene TRBJ2-1; 8 positions match TRBD1. Germline CDR1 MDHEN, CDR2 SYDVKM. This CDR3 contains 12 residues. Trimming took 7 bases from V and 6 from J; bases not matched to a gene: 2. CDR3 loop: CASTGQVNEQFF. In DNA form, the CDR3 reads TGTGCCAGCACGGGACAGGTCAATGAGCAGTTCTTC.

The V gene is TRBV5-1, the J gene TRBJ2-1; 16 bases agree with TRBD2. The CDR3 extends over 17 amino acids. V lost 6 bases, J lost 1 base, and 4 bases stayed unmatched. Germline assignment: CDR1 SGHRS and CDR2 YFSETQ. The CDR3 loop reads CASMGLAGGMSYNEQFF. In nucleotides, the CDR3 is TGCGCCAGCATGGGACTAGCGGGAGGGATGTCCTACAATGAGCAGTTCTTC.